The T cell receptor beta chain under discussion was sequenced for a study of T cell repertoires in cytomegalovirus infection. Turning to the study itself: Researchers turned to recently identified HLA-C-restricted CMV epitopes as well as well-studied HLA-B-restricted ones. Through public TCR beta signatures, both CMV infection and matching HLA type were indicated. Findings and caveats of the study: In two of eight donors, the top clonotype was HLA-C-restricted CMV-specific. Totalled public TCR beta family frequency picked out people who carried CMV plus the relevant HLA.

CDR1 and CDR2 (germline): SQVTM, ANQGSEA. The V and J ends lost 3 bases and 10 bases respectively, with 13 bases between them. This CDR3 spans 13 amino acids. This clonotype occurred a few times. Its matching antigen is unknown. TCRdb itself ran the reads through MiXCR, one entry per CDR3 protein. The sample records approximately 770,000 distinct CDR3 sequences, 29% being singletons. V gene TRBV29-1 combines with J gene TRBJ1-6, with D unclear. This TCR derives from a human donor in good health (CMV status not recorded). Some clones in this sample may be carry-over from other donors' samples. The sequencing here drew on cultured CD8+ T cells from PBMCs, taken from culture after CMV antigen stimulation. The CDR3 is CSVEGRISSPLHF. The CDR3 nucleotides are TGCAGCGTTGAGGGCAGAATTAGCTCACCCCTCCACTTT.